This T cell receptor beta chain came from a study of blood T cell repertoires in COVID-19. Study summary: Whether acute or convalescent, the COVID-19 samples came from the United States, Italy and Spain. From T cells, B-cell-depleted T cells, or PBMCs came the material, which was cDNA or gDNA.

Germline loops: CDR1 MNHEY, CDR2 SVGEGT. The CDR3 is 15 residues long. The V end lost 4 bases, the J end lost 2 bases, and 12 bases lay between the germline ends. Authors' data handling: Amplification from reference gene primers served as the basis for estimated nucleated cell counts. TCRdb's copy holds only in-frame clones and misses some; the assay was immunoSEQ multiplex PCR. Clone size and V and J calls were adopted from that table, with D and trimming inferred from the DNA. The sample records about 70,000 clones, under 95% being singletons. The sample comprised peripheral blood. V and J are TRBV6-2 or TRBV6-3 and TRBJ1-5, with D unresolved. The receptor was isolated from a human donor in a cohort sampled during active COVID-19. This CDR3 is CASSSRYEGNQPQHF. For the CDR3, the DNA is TGTGCCAGCAGTTCCAGATATGAGGGCAATCAGCCCCAGCATTTT.